This TCR beta chain comes out of a study of blood T cell repertoires in COVID-19. After removal of 4 bases from V and 3 bases from J, the junction contained 5 bases not matched to a gene. The CDR3 extends over 14 amino acids. The germline V gene encodes CDR1 SGHRS and CDR2 YFSETQ. Original methodology: Amplification from reference gene primers served as the basis for estimated nucleated cell counts. Profiled with immunoSEQ multiplex PCR; TCRdb holds only in-frame clones, not every one. That table gives V, J and clone size, and the DNA gave D and trimming. The table shows 300,000 to 400,000 clones, with around 92% occurring only once.

The sequenced material came from peripheral blood. The TCR originated in a woman in her 30s with COVID-19, enrolled during active disease. The rearrangement joins TRBV5-1 to TRBJ1-2; TRBD1 aligns across 8 bases. The DNA of the CDR3 is TGCGCCAGCAGCCCTGCACAGGGGGACTATGGCTACACCTTC. Its translation is CASSPAQGDYGYTF.